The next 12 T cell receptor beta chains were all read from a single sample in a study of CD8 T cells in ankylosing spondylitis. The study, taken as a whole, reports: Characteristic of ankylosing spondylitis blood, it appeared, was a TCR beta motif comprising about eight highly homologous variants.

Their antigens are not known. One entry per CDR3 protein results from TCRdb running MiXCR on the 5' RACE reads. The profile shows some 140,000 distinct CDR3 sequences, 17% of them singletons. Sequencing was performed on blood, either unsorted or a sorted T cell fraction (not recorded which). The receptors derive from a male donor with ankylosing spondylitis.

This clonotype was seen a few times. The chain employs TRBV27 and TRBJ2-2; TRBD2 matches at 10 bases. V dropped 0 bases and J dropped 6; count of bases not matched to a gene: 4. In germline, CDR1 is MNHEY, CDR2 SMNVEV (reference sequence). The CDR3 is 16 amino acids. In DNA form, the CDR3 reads TGTGCCAGCAGTTTATCAGCGGGAGGGCCCGCCGGGGAGCTGTTTTTT. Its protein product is CASSLSAGGPAGELFF.

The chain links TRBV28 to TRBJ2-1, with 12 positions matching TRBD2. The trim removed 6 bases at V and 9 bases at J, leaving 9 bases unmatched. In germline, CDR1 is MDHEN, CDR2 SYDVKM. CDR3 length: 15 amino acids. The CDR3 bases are TGTGCCAGCAGCGGACTAGCGGGACGCAGGGGTGAGCAGTTCTTC. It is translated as CASSGLAGRRGEQFF.

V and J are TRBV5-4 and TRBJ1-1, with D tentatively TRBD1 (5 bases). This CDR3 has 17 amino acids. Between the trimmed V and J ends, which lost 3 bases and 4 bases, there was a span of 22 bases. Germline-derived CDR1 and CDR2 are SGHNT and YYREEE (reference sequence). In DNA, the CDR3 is TGTGCCAGCAGCTCCGGGACGATCGAACGGCCGAGCACTGAAGCTTTCTTT. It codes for CASSSGTIERPSTEAFF.

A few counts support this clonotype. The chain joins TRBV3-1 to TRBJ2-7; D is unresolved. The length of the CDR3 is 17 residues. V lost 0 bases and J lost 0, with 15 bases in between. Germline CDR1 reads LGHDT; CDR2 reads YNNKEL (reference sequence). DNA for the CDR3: TGTGCCAGCAGCCAAGACCCCCCTTTCAGGAGCTCCTACGAGCAGTACTTC. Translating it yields CASSQDPPFRSSYEQYF.

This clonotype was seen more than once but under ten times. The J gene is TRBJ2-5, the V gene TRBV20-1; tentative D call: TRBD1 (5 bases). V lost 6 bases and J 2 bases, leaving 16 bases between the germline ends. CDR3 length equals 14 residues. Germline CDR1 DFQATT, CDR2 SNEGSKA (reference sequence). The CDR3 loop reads CSAPRTLEQETQYF. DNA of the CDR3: TGCAGTGCCCCCCGGACACTTGAACAAGAGACCCAGTACTTC.

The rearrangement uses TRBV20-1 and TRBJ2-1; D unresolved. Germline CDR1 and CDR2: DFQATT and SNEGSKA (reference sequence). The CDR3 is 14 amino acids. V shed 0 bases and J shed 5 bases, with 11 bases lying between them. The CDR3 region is CSARDITRDNEQFF. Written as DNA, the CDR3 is TGCAGTGCTAGAGATATAACTCGGGACAATGAGCAGTTCTTC.

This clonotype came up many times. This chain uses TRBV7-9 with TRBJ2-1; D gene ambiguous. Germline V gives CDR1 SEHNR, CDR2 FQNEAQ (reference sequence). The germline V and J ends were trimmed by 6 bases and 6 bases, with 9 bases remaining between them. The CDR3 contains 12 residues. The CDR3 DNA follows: TGTGCCAGCAGAGAAAACAGCAATGAGCAGTTCTTC. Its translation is CASRENSNEQFF.

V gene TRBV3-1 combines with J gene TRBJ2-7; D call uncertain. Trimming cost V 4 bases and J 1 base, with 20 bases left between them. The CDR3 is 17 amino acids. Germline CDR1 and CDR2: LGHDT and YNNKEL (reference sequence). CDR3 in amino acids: CASSLNYRRLGSYEQYF. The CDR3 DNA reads TGTGCCAGCAGCCTAAATTATAGGCGGTTGGGTTCCTACGAGCAGTACTTC.

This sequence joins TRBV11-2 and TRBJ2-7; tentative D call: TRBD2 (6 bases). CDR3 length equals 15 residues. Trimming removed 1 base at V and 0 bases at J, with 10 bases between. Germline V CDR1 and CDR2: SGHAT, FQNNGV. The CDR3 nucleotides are TGTGCCAGCAGCTTAGGTCGGGAGAGCTCCTACGAGCAGTACTTC. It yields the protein CASSLGRESSYEQYF.

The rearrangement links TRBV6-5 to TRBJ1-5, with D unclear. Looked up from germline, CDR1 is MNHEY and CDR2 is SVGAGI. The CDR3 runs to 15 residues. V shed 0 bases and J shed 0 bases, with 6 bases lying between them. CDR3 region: CASSYSPDSNQPQHF. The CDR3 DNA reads TGTGCCAGCAGTTACTCGCCGGATAGCAATCAGCCCCAGCATTTT.

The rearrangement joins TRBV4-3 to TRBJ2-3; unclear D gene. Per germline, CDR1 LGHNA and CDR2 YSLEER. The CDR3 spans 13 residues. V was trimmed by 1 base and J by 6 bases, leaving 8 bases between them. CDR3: CASSQAGTDTQYF. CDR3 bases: TGCGCCAGCAGCCAAGCCGGAACTGATACGCAGTATTTT.

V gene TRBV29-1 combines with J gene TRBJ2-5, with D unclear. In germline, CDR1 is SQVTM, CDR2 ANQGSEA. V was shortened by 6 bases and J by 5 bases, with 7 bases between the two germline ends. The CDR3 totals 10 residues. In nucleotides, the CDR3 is TGCAGCGTCCTGGGGGAGACCCAGTACTTC. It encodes CSVLGETQYF.